The 14 T cell receptor beta chains reported below all come from one sample, sequenced in a study of shared clonotypes between healthy human individuals. CD45RO negativity and positive selection for CCR7 defined naive CD8 cells, a population that excluded terminally differentiated effector memory CD45RA+ cells. Here immunoSEQ multiplex PCR was the method, and the copy in TCRdb shows in-frame clones only, minus some. The table includes around 700,000 clones, roughly 94% detected once. The sample consisted of naive CD8+ T cells sorted from blood. The receptors shown here come from a man younger than 45 in good health.

The chain has TRBV5-5 and TRBJ2-1; 11 bases line up with TRBD2. V lost 1 base, J lost 2 bases, and 5 bases stayed unmatched. Germline-derived CDR1 and CDR2 are SGHKS and YYEKEE (reference sequence). The length of the CDR3 is 17 residues. The CDR3 is CASSLQLAGGTYNEQFF. The CDR3 DNA follows: TGTGCCAGCAGCTTGCAGCTAGCGGGAGGAACCTACAATGAGCAGTTCTTC.

This chain links TRBV19 with TRBJ1-1; D unresolved. Trimming took 6 bases from V and 8 from J, leaving 13 bases between them. Germline-derived CDR1 and CDR2 are LNHDA and SQIVND (reference sequence). The CDR3 length is 12 residues. CDR3 in amino acids: CASRHRLDEAFF. DNA for the CDR3: TGTGCCAGTAGACACCGACTGGACGAAGCTTTCTTT.

The chain couples TRBV5-5 to TRBJ2-7, with a tentative D call TRBD1 (5 bases). CDR1 and CDR2 from the germline V gene are SGHKS and YYEKEE (reference sequence). Trimming removed 0 bases at V and 6 bases at J, with 13 bases between. This CDR3 has 14 amino acids. CDR3 sequence (DNA): TGTGCCAGCAGCTTGGGTTCTCAGGGTCTCGAGCAGTACTTC. This codes for CASSLGSQGLEQYF.

The V gene is TRBV5-1, the J gene TRBJ2-3; D might be TRBD1 (5 bases). The CDR3 has 14 amino acids. V was trimmed by 7 bases and J by 3 bases, leaving 15 bases between them. CDR1 SGHRS and CDR2 YFSETQ come from the germline V gene. The DNA of the CDR3 is TGCGCCAGCGATGCAGGGCTCGTGACAGATACGCAGTATTTT. This codes for CASDAGLVTDTQYF.

A word on this clone: The sample carries other DNA sequences with the same CDR3. This rearrangement joins TRBV27 to TRBJ2-7; 9 bases agree with TRBD1. CDR3 length: 14 residues. Per germline, CDR1 MNHEY and CDR2 SMNVEV (reference sequence). V lost 6 bases to trimming and J lost 2 bases; unmatched junction nucleotides: 5. This CDR3 reads CASSAGTGTYEQYF. The CDR3 DNA reads as TGTGCCAGCAGCGCCGGGACAGGGACCTACGAGCAGTACTTC.

This chain connects TRBV12-5 to TRBJ2-7, with 15 positions matching TRBD2. CDR3 length: 20 amino acids. Germline V gene data show CDR1 as LGHNT and CDR2 as FRNRAP. V lost 2 bases and J lost 2; bases outside the gene matches: 13. CDR3 coding DNA: TGTGCTAGTGGTTTGCCAAACCCCGGGACTAGCGGGAGGTCCACCTACGAGCAGTACTTC. Translated, it gives CASGLPNPGTSGRSTYEQYF.

The V and J genes are TRBV6-5 and TRBJ1-5, with TRBD1 as a possible D gene (5 bases). V shed 0 bases and J shed 8 bases, with 14 bases lying between them. Germline loops: CDR1 MNHEY, CDR2 SVGAGI. This CDR3 is built from 15 residues. The CDR3 sequence: CASSYSRAQTEPQHF. The DNA for the CDR3 is TGTGCCAGCAGTTACTCACGGGCCCAGACAGAGCCCCAGCATTTT.

The gene calls are TRBV5-1 and TRBJ1-1; D is uncertain. The CDR3 spans 13 residues. CDR1 is SGHRS and CDR2 is YFSETQ in the germline V gene. V lost 0 bases and J lost 6, with 9 bases in between. As DNA, the CDR3 is TGCGCCAGCAGCTTGGACCTGGGCCCTGAAGCTTTCTTT. It codes for CASSLDLGPEAFF.

V gene TRBV7-8 combines with J gene TRBJ2-1, with 15 nucleotides matching TRBD2. Germline CDR1 and CDR2: SGHVS and FQNEAQ. Trimming cost V 1 base and J 7 bases; bases outside gene matches: 14. CDR3 length: 20 amino acids. The CDR3 is CASSLEAYRGLAGGENEQFF. In DNA form, the CDR3 reads TGTGCCAGCAGCTTAGAAGCCTACAGGGGACTAGCGGGAGGAGAGAATGAGCAGTTCTTC.

The rearrangement joins TRBV4-3 to TRBJ2-3; 11 nucleotides match TRBD2. Germline V gene data show CDR1 as LGHNA and CDR2 as YSLEER. After removal of 5 bases from V and 0 bases from J, the junction contained 7 bases not matched to a gene. The CDR3 length is 17 residues. This CDR3 reads CASSFGTSGYSTDTQYF. Written as DNA, the CDR3 is TGCGCCAGCAGCTTCGGGACTAGCGGATATAGCACAGATACGCAGTATTTT.

The chain carries TRBV6-5 and TRBJ2-1; no clear D. V lost 0 bases to trimming and J lost 9 bases, with 9 bases between them. Germline CDR1 is MNHEY and CDR2 is SVGAGI. The length of the CDR3 is 13 residues. The CDR3 bases are TGTGCCAGCAGTTACTCGCTACCAGGTGAGCAGTTCTTC. Protein: CASSYSLPGEQFF.

V and J are TRBV6-6 and TRBJ1-2; possibly TRBD1 for D (6 bases). This CDR3 is 14 amino acids long. Germline V gene lookup returns CDR1 MNHNY and CDR2 SVGAGI (reference sequence). Trimming cost V 2 bases and J 3 bases, with 10 bases left between them. The CDR3 DNA reads as TGTGCCAGCAGTTACACTCAGGGGTACTATGGCTACACCTTC. Its protein is CASSYTQGYYGYTF.

The rearrangement links TRBV5-6 to TRBJ2-1, with D possibly TRBD2 on 6 matching bases. Germline V CDR1 and CDR2: SGHDT, YYEEEE. The CDR3 length is 16 residues. Trimming took off 6 bases at V and 5 bases at J, with 21 bases between the two ends. CDR3 residues: CASIGRWEAGDNEQFF. DNA for the CDR3: TGTGCCAGCATAGGACGGTGGGAGGCGGGCGACAATGAGCAGTTCTTC.

The chain couples TRBV7-9 to TRBJ2-7; 12 bases agree with TRBD2. CDR3 size: 16 residues. CDR1 is SEHNR, CDR2 FQNEAQ, per germline (reference sequence). V lost 5 bases to trimming and J lost 1 base; unmatched junction nucleotides: 6. The CDR3 sequence: CASSQTSGRYSYEQYF. In DNA form, the CDR3 reads TGTGCCAGCAGCCAAACTAGCGGGAGGTATTCCTACGAGCAGTACTTC.